Below are 31 T cell receptor beta chains sequenced from a single sample in a study of blood T cell repertoires in COVID-19. The repertoire was sequenced with immunoSEQ multiplex PCR; TCRdb's copy has only in-frame clones and lacks some. The sample comprises fewer than 200,000 clones, approximately 85% of which are singletons, and 1.2% rests with the top ten. Sequenced sample: peripheral blood. The origin of the receptors is a man aged 60 to 69 who had recovered from COVID-19.

This chain links TRBV11-3 with TRBJ1-1; 7 nucleotides match TRBD1. CDR1 and CDR2 (germline): SGHNT, YENEEA. The CDR3 sequence is 12 residues long. Unmatched junction bases numbered 4, after V lost 4 bases and J lost 8 bases. The CDR3 sequence is CASSSIQGEAFF. Here the CDR3 DNA reads TGTGCCAGCAGCTCAATACAGGGGGAAGCTTTCTTT.

A single count supports this clone. This sequence joins TRBV6-6 and TRBJ2-2, with 9 bases lining up with TRBD1. After removal of 6 bases from V and 5 bases from J, the junction contained 7 bases not matched to a gene. Germline CDR1 is MNHNY and CDR2 is SVGAGI (reference sequence). The CDR3 has 15 amino acids. CDR3: CASRVRDRETGELFF. Here the CDR3 DNA reads TGTGCCAGCAGAGTCCGGGACAGGGAGACCGGGGAGCTGTTTTTT.

In its sample, this clone was seen a few times. This chain links TRBV19 with TRBJ1-1; no firm D call. V was pared by 0 bases and J by 6 bases, with 14 bases between. Germline V CDR1 and CDR2: LNHDA, SQIVND (reference sequence). This CDR3 is 15 amino acids long. The DNA for the CDR3 is TGTGCCAGTAGTATAGACAGGCGCCCTTCTTCTGAAGCTTTCTTT. The encoded protein is CASSIDRRPSSEAFF.

The V gene is TRBV6-5, the J gene TRBJ1-1; the D is unclear. V gave up 7 bases and J gave up 6 bases, with 12 bases separating them. In germline, CDR1 is MNHEY, CDR2 SVGAGI. The CDR3 is 12 amino acids. CDR3 loop: CASIRPGAEAFF. DNA of the CDR3: TGTGCCAGCATCCGGCCGGGAGCTGAAGCTTTCTTT.

This rearrangement joins TRBV6-2 or TRBV6-3 to TRBJ2-1; TRBD2 agrees at 7 bases. The junction had 10 bases not matched to a gene; V was cut back by 5 bases and J by 6 bases. Germline V CDR1 and CDR2: MNHEY, SVGEGT. There are 15 residues in the CDR3. CDR3: CASSPERAGSNEQFF. DNA for the CDR3: TGTGCCAGCAGTCCGGAACGAGCGGGAAGCAATGAGCAGTTCTTC.

This clone has just a few counts. V gene TRBV28 combines with J gene TRBJ2-7; D might be TRBD1 (6 bases). Germline CDR1 is MDHEN and CDR2 is SYDVKM. Deletions cut 5 bases from V and 1 base from J, with 12 bases between. The CDR3 is 14 amino acids. Here the CDR3 DNA reads TGTGCCAGCAGTAAGACAGGAGTTTCCTACGAGCAGTACTTC. Translated, it gives CASSKTGVSYEQYF.

The chain combines TRBV9 with TRBJ2-3, with TRBD2 as a possible D gene (6 bases). This CDR3 spans 16 amino acids. Germline-derived CDR1 and CDR2 are SGDLS and YYNGEE. V was shortened by 7 bases and J by 6 bases, with 24 bases between the two germline ends. CDR3 region: CASGAPGAGMGDTQYF. Here the CDR3 DNA reads TGTGCCAGCGGCGCTCCCGGGGCGGGGATGGGGGATACGCAGTATTTT.

This chain uses TRBV11-2 with TRBJ2-5; 11 nucleotides match TRBD2. V lost 3 bases to trimming and J lost 2 bases; unmatched junction nucleotides: 2. There are 15 residues in the CDR3. The germline V gene encodes CDR1 SGHAT and CDR2 FQNNGV. Here the CDR3 reads CASSFGTSGQETQYF. The CDR3 DNA reads TGTGCCAGCAGCTTCGGGACTAGCGGACAAGAGACCCAGTACTTC.

V and J are TRBV5-1 and TRBJ2-3, with 7 bases lining up with TRBD2. Per the germline V gene, CDR1 is SGHRS and CDR2 is YFSETQ. The V gene end was trimmed by 0 bases and the J gene end by 4 bases; junction bases not matched to a gene: 5. CDR3 length equals 15 residues. The CDR3 DNA reads TGCGCCAGCAGCTTGGACCGGGGGGAAGCAGATACGCAGTATTTT. It translates to CASSLDRGEADTQYF.

This clone appeared once. The chain has TRBV4-3 and TRBJ2-2; 8 bases agree with TRBD1. The CDR3 is 13 amino acids. The germline V gene has CDR1 LGHNA and CDR2 YSLEER. Losses at the gene ends were 5 bases for V and 8 bases for J; bases not matched to a gene: 4. CDR3 coding DNA: TGCGCCAGCAGCGGACAGGGTACGGGGGAGCTGTTTTTT. It specifies CASSGQGTGELFF.

The V call is TRBV24-1, the J call TRBJ2-1; 8 bases are shared with TRBD2. The CDR3 consists of 13 residues. CDR1 KGHDR and CDR2 SFDVKD come from the germline V gene. J gave up 15 bases and V 1 base, and 7 bases lay outside the gene matches. CDR3 nucleotide sequence: TGTGCCACCAGTGATTTAGGGGGACTAGGACGGTTCTTC. Its translation is CATSDLGGLGRFF.

The V and J genes are TRBV7-9 and TRBJ2-1; D might be TRBD2 (5 bases). The ends were cut back, 6 bases at V and 7 bases at J, with 28 bases in the middle. The CDR3 spans 18 residues. From germline, CDR1 is SEHNR and CDR2 FQNEAQ (reference sequence). DNA for the CDR3: TGTGCCAGCAGAACTTTAGGCCAGGACTCCCCGACGGTTAATGAGCAGTTCTTC. Translating gives CASRTLGQDSPTVNEQFF. Variable domain in full (rest from reference TRBV7-9 and TRBJ2-1): DTGVSQNPRHKITKRGQNVTFRCDPISEHNRLYWYRQTLGQGPEFLTYFQNEAQLEKSRLLSDRFSAERPKGSFSTLEIQRTEQGDSAMYLCASRTLGQDSPTVNEQFFGPGTRLTVL.

The gene calls are TRBV11-1 and TRBJ2-1, with 10 bases aligning to TRBD1. The CDR3 runs 16 residues. V trimming: 0 bases; J trimming: 2 bases; junction bases outside the gene matches: 1. CDR1 and CDR2 (germline): SGHAT, FQDESV (reference sequence). In nucleotides, the CDR3 is TGTGCCAGCAGCTTAGCGGGACAGGGGACCTACAATGAGCAGTTCTTC. This encodes CASSLAGQGTYNEQFF.

This clone was found a few times. This CDR3 reads CASSQDRWSQGYTF. DNA of the CDR3: TGTGCCAGCAGTCAGGACAGGTGGAGTCAAGGCTACACCTTC. The chain is built from TRBV3-1 (or the pseudogene TRBV3-2) and TRBJ1-2; TRBD1 matches at 7 bases. The germline V gene has CDR1 LGHDT and CDR2 YNNKEL (reference sequence). V dropped 6 bases and J dropped 8; count of bases not matched to a gene: 12. The CDR3 contains 14 residues.

The rearrangement links TRBV5-1 to TRBJ1-2, with 7 bases lining up with TRBD1. This CDR3 contains 15 residues. Germline V gives CDR1 SGHRS, CDR2 YFSETQ. After removal of 0 bases from V and 4 bases from J, the junction contained 6 bases not matched to a gene. CDR3 nucleotide sequence: TGCGCCAGCAGCTTGGCGACAGGGTTAGTCTATGGCTACACCTTC. Amino acids: CASSLATGLVYGYTF.

V is TRBV10-1 and J is TRBJ1-2; D not resolved. This CDR3 spans 13 amino acids. With 10 bases removed from V and 0 bases from J, the gap between germline ends came to 12 bases. The germline CDR1 and CDR2 sequences are WNHNN and SYGVQD (reference sequence). CDR3 in amino acids: CANHGPANYGYTF. DNA of the CDR3: TGCGCCAACCACGGTCCGGCTAACTATGGCTACACCTTC.

The rearrangement joins TRBV6-6 to TRBJ2-7; TRBD1 matches at 10 bases. V trimming: 0 bases; J trimming: 5 bases; junction bases outside the gene matches: 7. The germline CDR1 and CDR2 sequences are MNHNY and SVGAGI (reference sequence). CDR3 length equals 16 residues. CDR3 sequence: CASSYSTGTGENEQYF. CDR3 nucleotide sequence: TGTGCCAGCAGTTACTCAACCGGGACAGGGGAGAACGAGCAGTACTTC.

The rearrangement joins TRBV19 to TRBJ2-3; D possibly corresponds to TRBD1 (6 bases). The CDR3 has 13 amino acids. V dropped 5 bases and J dropped 7 bases, with 13 bases sitting between them. Germline CDR1 is LNHDA and CDR2 is SQIVND (reference sequence). The CDR3 here is CASSSAGAHTQYF. The CDR3 DNA reads as TGTGCCAGTAGTTCGGCAGGGGCTCATACGCAGTATTTT.

This chain uses TRBV5-6 with TRBJ1-2, with D uncertain. Germline-derived CDR1 and CDR2 are SGHDT and YYEEEE. This CDR3 is 13 amino acids long. Trimming cost V 4 bases and J 6 bases, with 13 bases left between them. This chain's CDR3 is CASSGGSRHGYTF. The CDR3 bases are TGTGCCAGCAGCGGCGGGTCGCGCCATGGCTACACCTTC. The full variable domain, in which reference TRBV5-6 and TRBJ1-2 provide the parts outside the CDR3, is DAGVTQSPTHLIKTRGQQVTLRCSPKSGHDTVSWYQQALGQGPQFIFQYYEEEERQRGNFPDRFSGHQFPNYSSELNVNALLLGDSALYLCASSGGSRHGYTFGSGTRLTVV.

As DNA, the CDR3 is TGTGCCAGCAGTTACTCTGGGACAGAGCAATACGAGCAGTACTTC. Its translation: CASSYSGTEQYEQYF. The chain employs TRBV6-5 and TRBJ2-7, with TRBD1 matching over 7 bases. This CDR3 comprises 15 residues. Germline V CDR1 and CDR2: MNHEY, SVGAGI. After removal of 0 bases from V and 4 bases from J, the junction contained 6 bases not matched to a gene.

The V and J genes are TRBV12-5 and TRBJ2-6, with 11 bases aligning to TRBD1. The CDR3 is 21 amino acids. Germline-derived CDR1 and CDR2 are LGHNT and FRNRAP. With 7 bases clipped from V and 0 bases from J, the junction kept 17 bases outside the gene matches. The CDR3 sequence: CASEPLTRTGGVHSGANVLTF. For the CDR3, the DNA is TGTGCTAGTGAACCCCTGACCCGGACAGGGGGCGTCCACTCTGGGGCCAACGTCCTGACTTTC.

This clone was detected once. The J gene is TRBJ2-1, the V gene TRBV19; a weak D match, TRBD1 (5 bases). This CDR3 has 12 amino acids. In germline, CDR1 is LNHDA, CDR2 SQIVND (reference sequence). V was trimmed by 3 bases and J by 9 bases, leaving 9 bases between them. Here the CDR3 DNA reads TGTGCCAGTAGTATCCAGGGATTTGAGCAGTTCTTC. This codes for CASSIQGFEQFF.

A few counts support this clone. The V gene is TRBV6-5, the J gene TRBJ2-7, with TRBD1 as a possible D gene (6 bases). The germline V gene encodes CDR1 MNHEY and CDR2 SVGAGI. V lost 5 bases to trimming and J lost 1 base, with 15 bases between them. This CDR3 is built from 15 residues. The CDR3 sequence: CASSPYREPSYEQYF. CDR3 bases: TGTGCCAGCAGTCCTTACAGGGAACCTTCCTACGAGCAGTACTTC.

The rearrangement uses TRBV12-3 or TRBV12-4 and TRBJ2-1; 7 bases are a match to TRBD2. Trimming took 6 bases from V and 15 from J; bases not matched to a gene: 14. This CDR3 contains 13 residues. DNA of the CDR3: TGTGCCAGCAGCCCCCTAGTAGAAGCGGGGACGTTCTTC. This gives the protein CASSPLVEAGTFF.

The chain joins TRBV10-3 to TRBJ1-1, with D possibly TRBD1 on 6 matching bases. The germline V gene encodes CDR1 ENHRY and CDR2 SYGVKD. The CDR3 runs to 14 residues. V dropped 2 bases and J dropped 3 bases, with 10 bases sitting between them. CDR3 DNA sequence: TGTGCCATCAGTGAGAAGGGGGGGGACACTGAAGCTTTCTTT. Translation: CAISEKGGDTEAFF.

The V call is TRBV10-3, the J call TRBJ1-1, with no clear D. Germline V gives CDR1 ENHRY, CDR2 SYGVKD. The CDR3 totals 17 residues. V lost 7 bases and J lost 0, with 21 bases in between. CDR3 amino acids: CAITSGSLGSLNTEAFF. Written as DNA, the CDR3 is TGTGCCATCACCTCTGGGTCCTTGGGCAGCTTGAACACTGAAGCTTTCTTT.

The V gene is TRBV12-3 or TRBV12-4, the J gene TRBJ2-4; D perhaps matches TRBD1 (6 bases). Trimming cost V 5 bases and J 8 bases, with 13 bases left between them. The CDR3 spans 13 residues. The CDR3 region has the DNA TGTGCCAGCAGTGTAAGCAACAGGGACATTCAGTACTTC. Translated: CASSVSNRDIQYF.

In its sample, this clone was seen a few times. The rearrangement joins TRBV9 to TRBJ2-2; 10 nucleotides agree with TRBD2. CDR1 is SGDLS, CDR2 YYNGEE, per germline. J was trimmed by 5 bases and V by 5 bases; bases with no gene match: 3. This CDR3 region has 14 residues. The CDR3 DNA sequence: TGTGCCAGCAGTCCGACTAGCGGGACCGGGGAGCTGTTTTTT. This gives the protein CASSPTSGTGELFF.

The rearrangement links TRBV29-1 to TRBJ2-2, with D possibly matching TRBD1 (6 bases). The germline CDR1 and CDR2 sequences are SQVTM and ANQGSEA. The V end was cut by 7 bases, the J end by 5 bases, with 11 bases between. This CDR3 region has 12 residues. CDR3 bases: TGCAGCGCCCAGACAGGAACCGGGGAGCTGTTTTTT. As protein: CSAQTGTGELFF.

The chain is built from TRBV9 and TRBJ1-3; D is perhaps TRBD1 (5 bases). V shed 1 base and J shed 4 bases, with 12 bases lying between them. The germline V gene encodes CDR1 SGDLS and CDR2 YYNGEE. This CDR3 has 15 residues. This CDR3 is CASSVSGGDGNTIYF. The CDR3 DNA sequence: TGTGCCAGCAGCGTATCTGGGGGGGACGGAAACACCATATATTTT.

V and J are TRBV19 and TRBJ1-1; 7 bases align to TRBD1. Trimming took 0 bases from V and 6 from J; bases not matched to a gene: 7. The germline V gene has CDR1 LNHDA and CDR2 SQIVND (reference sequence). This CDR3 is built from 15 residues. The CDR3 is CASSIDQNRGSEAFF. CDR3 DNA sequence: TGTGCCAGTAGTATAGATCAAAACAGGGGCTCTGAAGCTTTCTTT. Full variable domain (missing parts from reference TRBV19 and TRBJ1-1): DGGITQSPKYLFRKEGQNVTLSCEQNLNHDAMYWYRQDPGQGLRLIYYSQIVNDFQKGDIAEGYSVSREKKESFPLTVTSAQKNPTAFYLCASSIDQNRGSEAFFGQGTRLTVV.